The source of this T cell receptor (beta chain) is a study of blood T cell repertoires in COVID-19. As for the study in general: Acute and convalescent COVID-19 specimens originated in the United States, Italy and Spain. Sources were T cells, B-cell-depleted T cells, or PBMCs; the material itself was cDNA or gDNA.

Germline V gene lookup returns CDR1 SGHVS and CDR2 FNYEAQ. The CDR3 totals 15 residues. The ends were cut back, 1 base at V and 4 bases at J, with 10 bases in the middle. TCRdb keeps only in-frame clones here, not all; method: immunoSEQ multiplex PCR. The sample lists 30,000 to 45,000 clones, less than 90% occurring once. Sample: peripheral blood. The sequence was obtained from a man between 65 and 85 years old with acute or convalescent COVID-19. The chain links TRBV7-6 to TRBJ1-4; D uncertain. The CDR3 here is CASSLVAGLNEKLFF. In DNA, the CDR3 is TGTGCCAGCAGCTTAGTCGCAGGCCTTAATGAAAAACTGTTTTTT.